The 21 T cell receptor beta chains below were found in one sample sequenced in a study of T-cell memory formation after mild COVID-19 (dated by TCRdb to about 2021). Receptor libraries were prepared by 5' RACE. Instrument used: Illumina NovaSeq 6000. Starting from the raw public reads, TCRdb applied fastp trimming at Q25, assembled clones with MiXCR and retained in-frame beta chains. Every entry covers one CDR3 protein and lists the most common genes and DNA from its rows. The sample yields a few hundred thousand distinct CDR3 sequences; approximately 15% were counted once. Jointly, the top ten make up roughly 21% of the sample. Sequencing was carried out using PBMCs or a T cell subset sorted from them (not recorded which). The receptors derive from a man aged 18 to 35 who had mild COVID-19 (a few samples of this study predate the infection). The sample titles of this study are shuffled in the database, so cell type and time point are left out; the donor was told from shared clones.

This clonotype was seen only a few times. J is TRBJ2-2 and V is TRBV7-8; D not certain. The germline V gene has CDR1 SGHVS and CDR2 FQNEAQ. V lost 4 bases, J lost 2 bases, and 8 bases lay in between. The CDR3 sequence is 14 residues long. The DNA of the CDR3 is TGTGCCAGCAGCTCAGACCTAAACACCGGGGAGCTGTTTTTT. Its translation: CASSSDLNTGELFF.

This clonotype was counted only a few times. The rearrangement joins TRBV5-5 to TRBJ2-3; a weak D match, TRBD2 (6 bases). Germline CDR1 is SGHKS and CDR2 is YYEKEE (reference sequence). The length of the CDR3 is 16 residues. Trimming removed 4 bases from V and 2 bases from J, with 17 bases in between. CDR3 residues: CASSRVYSGTTDTQYF. CDR3 DNA: TGTGCCAGCAGCCGAGTGTATAGCGGAACCACAGATACGCAGTATTTT.

The genes are TRBV3-1 and TRBJ1-5; D perhaps matches TRBD1 (6 bases). This CDR3 has 15 amino acids. CDR1 is LGHDT, CDR2 YNNKEL, per germline (reference sequence). The ends were cut back, 0 bases at V and 6 bases at J, with 12 bases in the middle. DNA of the CDR3: TGTGCCAGCAGCCAAGATATCGGGGGCGGTCAGCCCCAGCATTTT. The encoded protein is CASSQDIGGGQPQHF.

This chain connects TRBV7-8 to TRBJ2-1; 8 bases line up with TRBD2. This CDR3 is 17 amino acids long. V trimming: 1 base; J trimming: 0 bases; junction bases outside the gene matches: 5. The germline gives CDR1 SGHVS, CDR2 FQNEAQ. The CDR3 nucleotides are TGTGCCAGCAGCTTAGAGGGCGCGGGGGGCTCCTACAATGAGCAGTTCTTC. This sequence encodes CASSLEGAGGSYNEQFF.

The chain links TRBV6-1 to TRBJ1-5, with D tentatively TRBD1 (6 bases). The germline gives CDR1 MNHNS, CDR2 SASEGT. V shed 2 bases and J shed 7 bases, with 15 bases lying between them. The CDR3 length is 15 residues. The CDR3, as DNA: TGTGCCAGCAGTGAATACGGGGGGGGCAGGCAGCCCCAGCATTTT. Its translation: CASSEYGGGRQPQHF.

The V and J genes are TRBV7-6 and TRBJ1-6, with D unclear. Germline values: CDR1 SGHVS, CDR2 FNYEAQ. This CDR3 spans 15 amino acids. Trimming stripped 5 bases from V and 4 bases from J, with 12 bases between. The CDR3 is CASSPRTDYNSPLHF. The CDR3 nucleotides are TGTGCCAGCAGCCCCCGGACCGATTATAATTCACCCCTCCACTTT. Using reference TRBV7-6 and TRBJ1-6 for the parts outside the CDR3, the full variable domain is GAGVSQSPRYKVTKRGQDVALRCDPISGHVSLYWYRQALGQGPEFLTYFNYEAQQDKSGLPNDRFSAERPEGSISTLTIQRTEQRDSAMYRCASSPRTDYNSPLHFGNGTRLTVT.

This clonotype was observed a handful of times. The chain employs TRBV5-1 and TRBJ1-2; 9 bases line up with TRBD1. Germline values: CDR1 SGHRS, CDR2 YFSETQ. V lost 4 bases and J lost 4; bases outside the gene matches: 5. CDR3 length: 14 amino acids. CDR3 coding DNA: TGCGCCAGCAGCGAGGGACAGGGAACCTATGGCTACACCTTC. Its protein is CASSEGQGTYGYTF.

This clonotype was counted between two and nine times. V is TRBV4-3 and J is TRBJ2-4; 9 nucleotides agree with TRBD1. The V segment lost 0 bases and the J segment 3 bases; nucleotides outside the gene matches: 9. This CDR3 spans 18 amino acids. Per the germline V gene, CDR1 is LGHNA and CDR2 is YSLEER. The CDR3 sequence: CASSQEGPGQGVKNIQYF. As DNA, the CDR3 is TGCGCCAGCAGCCAAGAGGGGCCGGGACAGGGTGTCAAAAACATTCAGTACTTC.

The rearrangement joins TRBV20-1 to TRBJ2-3; D perhaps matches TRBD2 (5 bases). From germline, CDR1 is DFQATT and CDR2 SNEGSKA (reference sequence). V was clipped by 5 bases and J by 0 bases, with 15 bases between them. This CDR3 region has 15 residues. The CDR3 spells CSASPVATSTDTQYF. The CDR3 DNA sequence: TGCAGTGCTTCACCAGTAGCGACCAGCACAGATACGCAGTATTTT.

This clonotype was seen more than once but under ten times. V and J are TRBV6-5 and TRBJ2-1, with D possibly matching TRBD1 (6 bases). V gave up 3 bases and J gave up 10 bases, with 10 bases separating them. Germline V gene data show CDR1 as MNHEY and CDR2 as SVGAGI. The CDR3 covers 12 residues. The CDR3 region is CASSYPDREQFF. CDR3 sequence (DNA): TGTGCCAGCAGTTATCCCGACAGGGAGCAGTTCTTC.

The V call is TRBV24-1, the J call TRBJ2-4; tentative D call: TRBD2 (5 bases). Germline V gives CDR1 KGHDR, CDR2 SFDVKD. This CDR3 is built from 15 residues. Trimming stripped 3 bases from V and 0 bases from J, with 8 bases between. DNA of the CDR3: TGTGCCACCAGTGATATAGGAGGAGCCAAAAACATTCAGTACTTC. Its translation: CATSDIGGAKNIQYF.

A few counts support this clonotype. This chain links TRBV20-1 with TRBJ1-2; possibly TRBD1 for D (5 bases). Germline V gives CDR1 DFQATT, CDR2 SNEGSKA (reference sequence). The CDR3 has 14 amino acids. The ends were cut back, 2 bases at V and 7 bases at J, with 17 bases in the middle. As DNA, the CDR3 is TGCAGTGCTAGACCCCGGGGGGAATTAGGTGGCTACACCTTC. It is translated as CSARPRGELGGYTF.

This clonotype was detected only a few times. V and J are TRBV5-6 and TRBJ2-3, with D possibly matching TRBD1 (5 bases). CDR3 length: 16 residues. Trimming stripped 1 base from V and 0 bases from J, with 12 bases between. Germline CDR1 reads SGHDT; CDR2 reads YYEEEE. CDR3 DNA sequence: TGTGCCAGCAGCTTGTTTTTGCAGGGTAGCACAGATACGCAGTATTTT. This codes for CASSLFLQGSTDTQYF.

This clonotype was observed a handful of times. The V call is TRBV18, the J call TRBJ1-2; D not resolved. V was trimmed by 1 base and J by 0 bases, leaving 9 bases between them. CDR3 length: 15 amino acids. Germline loops: CDR1 KGHSH, CDR2 LQKENI. CDR3 in DNA: TGTGCCAGCTCACCACAACCGTACGCTAACTATGGCTACACCTTC. Amino acid sequence: CASSPQPYANYGYTF.

This clonotype turned up a few times. The V call is TRBV4-1, the J call TRBJ1-1; 12 positions agree with TRBD1. Losses at the gene ends were 4 bases for V and 5 bases for J; bases not matched to a gene: 5. Per the germline V gene, CDR1 is MGHRA and CDR2 is YSYEKL. The CDR3 extends over 15 amino acids. The CDR3: CASSPGQGARTEAFF. DNA for the CDR3: TGCGCCAGCAGCCCGGGACAGGGGGCGCGGACTGAAGCTTTCTTT.

This clonotype was picked up a small number of times. The chain has TRBV4-1 and TRBJ2-7, with a possible D match to TRBD2 (6 bases). The V gene lost 1 base and the J gene lost 3 bases, with 7 bases spanning the gap. The CDR3 loop spans 13 amino acids. Germline V gene data show CDR1 as MGHRA and CDR2 as YSYEKL. Written as DNA, the CDR3 is TGCGCCAGCAGCCAAGTGGGGGGCTACGAGCAGTACGTC. This gives the protein CASSQVGGYEQYV.

This clonotype was observed a few times. This chain connects TRBV7-9 to TRBJ1-1, with D perhaps TRBD1 (6 bases). V was trimmed by 6 bases and J by 3 bases, leaving 20 bases between them. Germline V gene lookup returns CDR1 SEHNR and CDR2 FQNEAQ (reference sequence). The CDR3 totals 16 residues. The CDR3 loop reads CASRDSGRTEDTEAFF. CDR3 nucleotides: TGTGCCAGCAGGGACAGCGGACGGACGGAGGACACTGAAGCTTTCTTT.

The rearrangement uses TRBV7-3 and TRBJ2-3; the D gene is possibly TRBD2 (7 bases). The CDR3 is 15 amino acids. The germline CDR1 and CDR2 sequences are SGHTA and FQGTGA. V lost 0 bases to trimming and J lost 5 bases, with 12 bases between them. The CDR3 region has the DNA TGTGCCAGCAGCTTAACCGACGGGGGGCGAGATACGCAGTATTTT. Translation gives CASSLTDGGRDTQYF.

There are a few counts of this clonotype. This chain uses TRBV9 with TRBJ1-5, with 7 bases aligning to TRBD1. The germline gives CDR1 SGDLS, CDR2 YYNGEE. The V and J ends lost 3 bases and 7 bases, in that order; junction bases with no gene match: 4. There are 13 residues in the CDR3. This chain's CDR3 is CASSGTGQQPQHF. For the CDR3, the DNA is TGTGCCAGCAGCGGGACAGGCCAACAGCCCCAGCATTTT. The whole variable domain, filled in from reference TRBV9 and TRBJ1-5, reads DSGVTQTPKHLITATGQRVTLRCSPRSGDLSVYWYQQSLDQGLQFLIQYYNGEERAKGNILERFSAQQFPDLHSELNLSSLELGDSALYFCASSGTGQQPQHFGDGTRLSIL.

CDR3 bases: TGTGCCAGCAGCTTGGGTAGCGGGGGTCGTGGATCAGATACGCAGTATTTT. Translation gives CASSLGSGGRGSDTQYF. The rearrangement links TRBV7-2 to TRBJ2-3; 9 nucleotides align to TRBD2. From germline, CDR1 is SGHTA and CDR2 FQGNSA. The CDR3 is 17 amino acids. V was pared by 3 bases and J by 4 bases, with 11 bases of the junction left unmatched.

This clonotype occurred a few times. V is TRBV12-3 or TRBV12-4 and J is TRBJ2-1; TRBD2 agrees at 7 bases. The CDR3 has 14 residues. J gave up 7 bases and V 4 bases, and 7 bases lay outside the gene matches. CDR3 DNA: TGTGCCAGCAGTTCCCAAGCGGGATGGAATGAGCAGTTCTTC. Protein sequence: CASSSQAGWNEQFF.